The present TCR beta chain was sequenced within a study of T-cell reconstitution after alpha-beta-depleted transplantation in children. This clonotype has just a few counts. Unique molecular identifiers featured in how the TCRbeta library was prepared. TCRdb fed the PCR reads into MiXCR, producing one record per CDR3 protein. This table holds about 350,000 distinct CDR3 sequences, about 14% found once. The CDR3 has 17 residues. V lost 0 bases to trimming and J lost 2 bases; unmatched junction nucleotides: 7. Germline loops: CDR1 SGHRS, CDR2 YFSETQ. Sequences were derived from PBMCs, sampled from the stem cell graft. This clonotype was obtained from a human donor who donated a stem cell graft to a child with Fanconi anemia. This chain connects TRBV5-1 to TRBJ2-2; 7 bases match TRBD1. The CDR3 loop reads CASSLARDSLNTGELFF. CDR3 nucleotide sequence: TGCGCCAGCAGCTTGGCTAGGGACAGCCTAAACACCGGGGAGCTGTTTTTT.